Described below is a single T cell receptor (beta chain) sequence and its context. Its specificity is unknown. The table came from immunoSEQ multiplex PCR; TCRdb's copy has only in-frame clones and leaves some out. The sample yields about 89,000 clones, around 89% seen once. These data come from a study of T cell responses to AZD1222 COVID-19 vaccine. Germline V gives CDR1 ENHRY, CDR2 SYGVKD. Between the trimmed V and J ends, which lost 7 bases and 2 bases, there was a span of 12 bases. The CDR3 has 13 residues. Study outcomes and limitations: Regions left unmutated in variants are reportedly the target of nearly half of spike-specific TCRs.

Sequenced here: peripheral blood, sampled 28 days after the second AZD1222 dose. This sequence originates from an adult who received the AZD1222 COVID-19 vaccine. The chain is built from TRBV10-3 and TRBJ2-7; D gene ambiguous. The CDR3 spells CAIKPGRTYEQYF. The CDR3 nucleotides read TGTGCCATCAAGCCTGGCAGGACCTACGAGCAGTACTTC.